The 7 T cell receptor beta chains presented below share a single source sample, sequenced in a study of vaccination and CD4 T cells after COVID-19. Treatment in this sample: roughly ten-day PBMC culture with coronavirus spike peptide pools or control peptides (ViraFEST assay). Their antigens remain unidentified. With the Oncomine TCR Beta short-read assay, DNA from cultured CD4+ T cells was sequenced. MiXCR, run by TCRdb on the PCR reads, gives a single entry per CDR3 protein. The sample consists of around 26,000 distinct CDR3 sequences, about 61% of them appearing once. Here the sequenced sample was CD4+ T cells from blood, cultured in vitro, taken after SARS-CoV-2 vaccination. These receptor sequences come from a human donor who received a COVID-19 vaccine.

The V and J genes are TRBV9 and TRBJ2-7; a weak D match, TRBD2 (6 bases). V dropped 4 bases and J dropped 2 bases, with 16 bases sitting between them. CDR1 is SGDLS, CDR2 YYNGEE, per germline. The CDR3 length is 15 residues. CDR3 in amino acids: CASSLGWGETYEQYF. The CDR3 DNA reads TGTGCCAGCAGCCTAGGCTGGGGGGAGACCTACGAGCAGTACTTC.

This clonotype has only a few counts. The rearrangement joins TRBV12-3 or TRBV12-4 to TRBJ1-2; D unresolved. V was trimmed by 1 base and J by 7 bases, leaving 19 bases between them. This CDR3 region has 16 residues. The CDR3 coding sequence is TGTGCCAGCAGTTTAGTTCCCTCGATAAGAAGTGGTGGCTACACCTTC. It codes for CASSLVPSIRSGGYTF.

The genes are TRBV20-1 and TRBJ2-1; D may be TRBD2 (6 bases). The V gene lost 3 bases and the J gene lost 2 bases, with 11 bases spanning the gap. This CDR3 comprises 14 residues. Germline V CDR1 and CDR2: DFQATT, SNEGSKA (reference sequence). The CDR3 sequence: CSASPGLTYNEQFF. In DNA form, the CDR3 reads TGCAGTGCTAGCCCCGGACTAACCTACAATGAGCAGTTCTTC.

CDR3 sequence: CASSLGDRGVSYTF. In DNA form, the CDR3 reads TGCGCCAGCAGCTTGGGAGACAGGGGTGTAAGCTACACCTTC. This chain uses TRBV5-1 with TRBJ1-2; 8 positions match TRBD1. With V trimmed by 0 bases and J by 9 bases, 7 bases remained unmatched. CDR1 and CDR2 (germline): SGHRS, YFSETQ. This CDR3 is 14 amino acids long.

A single count supports this clonotype. The V gene is TRBV5-5, the J gene TRBJ1-5; 7 bases match TRBD1. V was clipped by 0 bases and J by 6 bases; unmatched bases: 21. The CDR3 is made up of 20 amino acids. The germline V gene encodes CDR1 SGHKS and CDR2 YYEKEE (reference sequence). CDR3 protein: CASSLDLRQGVGGGSQPQHF. CDR3 coding DNA: TGTGCCAGCAGCTTGGATCTTAGGCAGGGGGTAGGGGGTGGCAGTCAGCCCCAGCATTTT.

V gene TRBV12-3 or TRBV12-4 combines with J gene TRBJ2-6, with D tentatively TRBD1 (5 bases). V was cut by 5 bases and J by 2 bases, with 22 bases left in between. CDR3 length: 19 residues. CDR3 region: CASSPPGSRERAGANVLTF. The DNA of the CDR3 is TGTGCCAGCAGTCCCCCAGGCTCCAGGGAAAGGGCTGGGGCCAACGTCCTGACTTTC.

This clonotype was counted a few times. The rearrangement uses TRBV20-1 and TRBJ1-2; no clear D gene. V was pared by 5 bases and J by 5 bases, with 12 bases between. Per germline, CDR1 DFQATT and CDR2 SNEGSKA (reference sequence). This CDR3 contains 12 residues. DNA of the CDR3: TGCAGTGCTTATAAGTCCGGGTATGGCTACACCTTC. Its translation is CSAYKSGYGYTF.